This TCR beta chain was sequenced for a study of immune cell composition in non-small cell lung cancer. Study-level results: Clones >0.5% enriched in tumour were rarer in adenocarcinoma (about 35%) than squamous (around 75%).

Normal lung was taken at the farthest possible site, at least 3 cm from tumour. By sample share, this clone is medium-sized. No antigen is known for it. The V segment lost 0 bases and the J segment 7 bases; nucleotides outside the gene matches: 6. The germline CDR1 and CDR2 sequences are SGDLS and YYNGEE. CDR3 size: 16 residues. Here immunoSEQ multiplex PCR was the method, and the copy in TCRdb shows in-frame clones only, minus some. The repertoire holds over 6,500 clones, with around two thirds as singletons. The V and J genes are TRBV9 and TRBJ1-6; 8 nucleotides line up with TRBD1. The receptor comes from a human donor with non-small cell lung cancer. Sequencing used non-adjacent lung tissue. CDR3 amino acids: CASSVEGTGYNSPLHF. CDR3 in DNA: TGTGCCAGCAGCGTAGAGGGGACAGGTTACAATTCACCCCTCCACTTT.